The 15 T cell receptor beta chains presented below share a single source sample, sequenced in a study of cytomegalovirus exposure and HLA in healthy donors. Primers for the PCR totalled 60 Vbeta and 13 Jbeta. Clones were read by immunoSEQ multiplex PCR, and TCRdb kept only the in-frame ones, dropping some. Among some 190,000 clones listed, 82% were seen once. Specimen: PBMCs. These receptors originate from a man aged 40-49 years in good health and CMV-seronegative.

This chain links TRBV28 with TRBJ2-7; no definite D call. The ends were cut back, 3 bases at V and 4 bases at J, with 10 bases in the middle. The CDR3 extends over 13 amino acids. In germline, CDR1 is MDHEN, CDR2 SYDVKM. DNA for the CDR3: TGTGCCAGCAGTTTGTCTAACGCTTACGAGCAGTACTTC. Translated: CASSLSNAYEQYF.

The chain joins TRBV27 to TRBJ2-6; 10 bases are shared with TRBD1. From germline, CDR1 is MNHEY and CDR2 SMNVEV (reference sequence). The V and J ends lost 3 bases and 11 bases, in that order; junction bases with no gene match: 7. The CDR3 runs to 15 residues. The DNA for the CDR3 is TGTGCCAGCAGTTTCCGGGACAGGGGACGCCACGTCCTGACTTTC. Amino acids: CASSFRDRGRHVLTF.

This clone appeared a few times. At one end the junction does not follow the germline gene, possibly because of a read error. The rearrangement joins TRBV9 to TRBJ1-5; possible D gene TRBD1, 6 bases. Germline CDR1 reads SGDLS; CDR2 reads YYNGEE. CDR3 length equals 15 residues. This CDR3 reads CASSVRCRDNQPQHF. CDR3 sequence (DNA): TGTGCCAGCAGCGTACGTTGCAGGGACAATCAACCCCAGCATTTT.

The chain recombines TRBV7-3 with TRBJ2-1, with 7 bases fitting TRBD1. Germline CDR1 and CDR2: SGHTA and FQGTGA. V gave up 3 bases and J gave up 4 bases; unmatched junction bases: 6. CDR3 length: 15 residues. CDR3 residues: CASSLGQTTYNEQFF. CDR3 DNA: TGTGCCAGCAGCTTGGGACAGACCACTTACAATGAGCAGTTCTTC.

This clone has more than one count but fewer than ten. The chain joins TRBV7-2 to TRBJ1-6; D uncertain. The germline CDR1 and CDR2 sequences are SGHTA and FQGNSA. This CDR3 spans 16 amino acids. V lost 1 base, J lost 10 bases, and 17 bases lay in between. Here the CDR3 DNA reads TGTGCCAGCAGCTTAGGGGCTCTCAGTAATCAGTCACCCCTCCACTTT. It specifies CASSLGALSNQSPLHF.

The chain recombines TRBV27 with TRBJ2-2, with TRBD1 matching 8 bases. The CDR3 loop spans 15 amino acids. The ends lost 8 bases at V and 5 bases at J; junction bases unmatched: 10. In germline, CDR1 is MNHEY, CDR2 SMNVEV (reference sequence). CDR3 bases: TGTGCCAGCCTTAAATGGCAGGGGGCGACCGGGGAGCTGTTTTTT. It is translated as CASLKWQGATGELFF.

This clone was found once. The V and J genes are TRBV27 and TRBJ1-5; D possibly corresponds to TRBD1 (6 bases). Trimming cost V 6 bases and J 4 bases, with 19 bases left between them. CDR1 MNHEY and CDR2 SMNVEV come from the germline V gene (reference sequence). The CDR3 covers 16 residues. CDR3 bases: TGTGCCAGCAGCCATACCAGGGGAACTGGTAATCAGCCCCAGCATTTT. Amino acid sequence: CASSHTRGTGNQPQHF.

The chain joins TRBV7-2 to TRBJ1-5, with D perhaps matching TRBD1 (6 bases). Germline values: CDR1 SGHTA, CDR2 FQGNSA. CDR3 size: 17 residues. Between the trimmed V and J ends, which lost 5 bases and 1 base, there was a span of 18 bases. CDR3: CASSPWGRGGSNQPQHF. The CDR3 bases are TGTGCCAGCAGCCCGTGGGGGAGGGGGGGGAGCAATCAGCCCCAGCATTTT.

This chain joins TRBV4-1 and TRBJ2-7, with 7 positions matching TRBD1. V shed 1 base, J shed 4 bases, and the junction held 7 bases outside the gene matches. The CDR3 consists of 15 residues. Germline V gene data show CDR1 as MGHRA and CDR2 as YSYEKL. The CDR3 loop is CASSQVETGSYEQYF. Here the CDR3 DNA reads TGCGCCAGCAGCCAAGTTGAGACAGGGTCTTACGAGCAGTACTTC.

The CDR3, as DNA: TGTGCCAGCAGCTTCTTAGCGGGGGGGCTCGGGGCCAACGTCCTGACTTTC. Amino acid sequence: CASSFLAGGLGANVLTF. The J gene is TRBJ2-6, the V gene TRBV5-6, with TRBD2 matching over 11 bases. The CDR3 spans 17 residues. The germline V gene encodes CDR1 SGHDT and CDR2 YYEEEE. V was clipped by 2 bases and J by 4 bases; unmatched bases: 5.

The rearrangement joins TRBV5-1 to TRBJ2-5; 9 bases map to TRBD2. The CDR3 covers 16 residues. Germline-derived CDR1 and CDR2 are SGHRS and YFSETQ. After removal of 3 bases from V and 5 bases from J, the junction contained 11 bases not matched to a gene. The CDR3 is CASSYTMRGGQETQYF. For the CDR3, the DNA is TGCGCCAGCAGCTATACAATGCGGGGGGGCCAGGAGACCCAGTACTTC.

V gene TRBV30 combines with J gene TRBJ1-1, with a tentative D call TRBD1 (6 bases). V dropped 4 bases and J dropped 0 bases, with 15 bases sitting between them. The CDR3 is 15 residues long. Germline V gene data show CDR1 as GTSNPN and CDR2 as SVGIG (reference sequence). CDR3 sequence: CAWTEGHFMNTEAFF. The DNA for the CDR3 is TGTGCCTGGACCGAGGGACACTTCATGAACACTGAAGCTTTCTTT.

A few counts support this clone. The chain combines TRBV28 with TRBJ2-7; 7 bases agree with TRBD2. This CDR3 contains 17 residues. The V gene's germline CDR1 is MDHEN and CDR2 SYDVKM. The V segment lost 5 bases and the J segment 3 bases; nucleotides outside the gene matches: 16. The CDR3 DNA reads TGTGCCAGCAGTGGCGACTCCTCCGACCGGGGGGTCTACGAGCAGTACTTC. Residues: CASSGDSSDRGVYEQYF.

The chain is built from TRBV7-9 and TRBJ2-1; 7 bases are shared with TRBD2. The CDR3 has 15 residues. With V trimmed by 2 bases and J by 3 bases, 4 bases remained unmatched. Germline CDR1 is SEHNR and CDR2 is FQNEAQ (reference sequence). CDR3 DNA: TGTGCCAGCAGCTTAAGTCTAGCGGACTACAATGAGCAGTTCTTC. It encodes CASSLSLADYNEQFF. Looking up the rest from reference TRBV7-9 and TRBJ2-1 gives the full variable domain: DTGVSQNPRHKITKRGQNVTFRCDPISEHNRLYWYRQTLGQGPEFLTYFQNEAQLEKSRLLSDRFSAERPKGSFSTLEIQRTEQGDSAMYLCASSLSLADYNEQFFGPGTRLTVL.

This chain uses TRBV5-6 with TRBJ2-3; tentative D call: TRBD1 (6 bases). The V gene's germline CDR1 is SGHDT and CDR2 YYEEEE. CDR3 length equals 15 residues. Between the trimmed V and J ends, which lost 4 bases and 1 base, there was a span of 13 bases. CDR3 sequence reads: CASSQGWFGTDTQYF. The CDR3 DNA follows: TGTGCCAGCAGCCAGGGGTGGTTTGGCACAGATACGCAGTATTTT.